What follows are 27 T cell receptor beta chains derived from one specimen sequenced in a study of CD8 T cells in ankylosing spondylitis. Study results and limitations: Characteristic, it appeared, of ankylosing spondylitis blood was a TCR beta motif of eight highly homologous variants.

Which antigens these TCRs recognize remains unknown. TCRdb itself ran the 5' RACE reads through MiXCR, one entry per CDR3 protein. The data hold about 330,000 distinct CDR3 sequences, with approximately 8.2% observed a single time. Sample: blood, either unsorted or a sorted T cell fraction (not recorded which). The source is a male donor with ankylosing spondylitis.

This clonotype appeared a few times. The chain links TRBV9 to TRBJ1-4; maybe TRBD1 (5 bases). The CDR3 totals 15 residues. The germline V and J ends were trimmed by 1 base and 7 bases, with 14 bases remaining between them. CDR1 is SGDLS and CDR2 is YYNGEE in the germline V gene. CDR3: CASSVTSQGGEKLFF. The CDR3 coding sequence is TGTGCCAGCAGCGTAACGTCGCAGGGTGGTGAAAAACTGTTTTTT. Looking up the rest from reference TRBV9 and TRBJ1-4 gives the full variable domain: DSGVTQTPKHLITATGQRVTLRCSPRSGDLSVYWYQQSLDQGLQFLIQYYNGEERAKGNILERFSAQQFPDLHSELNLSSLELGDSALYFCASSVTSQGGEKLFFGSGTQLSVL.

The J gene is TRBJ2-1, the V gene TRBV7-9, with TRBD1 as a possible D gene (5 bases). The length of the CDR3 is 12 residues. CDR1 is SEHNR and CDR2 is FQNEAQ in the germline V gene (reference sequence). V lost 5 bases, J lost 9 bases, and 11 bases lay in between. DNA of the CDR3: TGTGCCAGCAGCCAGGGATCGCGTGAGCAGTTCTTC. Translation gives CASSQGSREQFF.

This clonotype was seen at least ten times. This chain links TRBV7-2 with TRBJ2-1; the match to TRBD2 covers 12 bases. Germline V gives CDR1 SGHTA, CDR2 FQGNSA. This CDR3 is built from 16 residues. The ends lost 5 bases at V and 1 base at J; junction bases unmatched: 3. The CDR3 bases are TGTGCCAGCAGCCCACTAGCGGGAGGATCCTACAATGAGCAGTTCTTC. It codes for CASSPLAGGSYNEQFF.

This clonotype has at least ten counts. The chain joins TRBV24-1 to TRBJ2-1, with 7 bases aligning to TRBD2. The CDR3 is made up of 15 amino acids. V shed 5 bases, J shed 3 bases, and the junction held 6 bases outside the gene matches. The germline gives CDR1 KGHDR, CDR2 SFDVKD. The CDR3 reads CATSGNQRDYNEQFF. CDR3 DNA: TGTGCCACCAGTGGGAACCAGCGGGACTACAATGAGCAGTTCTTC.

This clonotype has ten or more counts. This chain links TRBV11-2 with TRBJ2-3, with a possible D match to TRBD1 (7 bases). Per the germline V gene, CDR1 is SGHAT and CDR2 is FQNNGV. Between the trimmed V and J ends, which lost 1 base and 0 bases, there was a span of 11 bases. The CDR3 has 16 amino acids. The DNA of the CDR3 is TGTGCCAGCAGCTTAGTTGGAGGGGGCAGCACAGATACGCAGTATTTT. Its translation: CASSLVGGGSTDTQYF. The entire variable domain, with the rest obtained from reference TRBV11-2 and TRBJ2-3, is as follows: EAGVAQSPRYKIIEKRQSVAFWCNPISGHATLYWYQQILGQGPKLLIQFQNNGVVDDSQLPKDRFSAERLKGVDSTLKIQPAKLEDSAVYLCASSLVGGGSTDTQYFGPGTRLTVL.

V gene TRBV7-9 combines with J gene TRBJ2-3; 9 bases are a match to TRBD2. This CDR3 has 16 amino acids. Germline CDR1 is SEHNR and CDR2 is FQNEAQ (reference sequence). J lost 2 bases, V lost 3 bases, and 6 bases had no gene match. The CDR3 DNA sequence: TGTGCCAGCAGCTTGGTTCTAGCGGGGCCCACAGATACGCAGTATTTT. It specifies CASSLVLAGPTDTQYF.

In its sample, this clonotype was seen many times. This chain joins TRBV28 and TRBJ2-3, with D possibly matching TRBD2 (5 bases). The V end lost 4 bases, the J end lost 2 bases, and 13 bases lay between the germline ends. Germline loops: CDR1 MDHEN, CDR2 SYDVKM. The CDR3 covers 15 residues. The CDR3 DNA reads as TGTGCCAGCAGTTCCCCGGAGGCCGACACAGATACGCAGTATTTT. This sequence encodes CASSSPEADTDTQYF.

Many counts were recorded for this clonotype. The chain carries TRBV6-1 and TRBJ1-5, with D perhaps matching TRBD1 (6 bases). This CDR3 has 15 residues. Per germline, CDR1 MNHNS and CDR2 SASEGT. Deletions cut 6 bases from V and 0 bases from J, with 12 bases between. CDR3 nucleotide sequence: TGTGCCAGCAGACTTAACAGGGATAGCAATCAGCCCCAGCATTTT. Translation gives CASRLNRDSNQPQHF.

A few counts support this clonotype. The rearrangement uses TRBV29-1 and TRBJ2-5; D unresolved. This CDR3 is 11 amino acids long. The V gene lost 7 bases and the J gene lost 2 bases, with 8 bases spanning the gap. Germline lookup yields CDR1 SQVTM and CDR2 ANQGSEA. CDR3: CSGAAQETQYF. CDR3 nucleotide sequence: TGCAGCGGAGCTGCACAAGAGACCCAGTACTTC.

This clonotype has a handful of counts. V and J are TRBV7-9 and TRBJ2-1, with D possibly being TRBD2 (5 bases). The CDR3 has 14 residues. V gave up 8 bases and J gave up 7 bases, with 18 bases separating them. From germline, CDR1 is SEHNR and CDR2 FQNEAQ (reference sequence). CDR3 loop: CASLRMALGNEQFF. CDR3 nucleotides: TGTGCCAGCCTAAGGATGGCACTAGGGAATGAGCAGTTCTTC.

There are a few counts of this clonotype. The genes are TRBV28 and TRBJ2-1; possible D gene TRBD2, 5 bases. Trimming shortened V by 3 bases and J by 5 bases, and 8 bases separated the two germline ends. CDR1 is MDHEN and CDR2 is SYDVKM in the germline V gene. The CDR3 totals 13 residues. CDR3 sequence (DNA): TGTGCCAGCAGTTTCCAGCGGAACAATGAGCAGTTCTTC. Translation: CASSFQRNNEQFF.

The genes are TRBV2 and TRBJ2-3; 7 bases are a match to TRBD2. Germline trimming cut 4 bases from V and 4 bases from J; bases unmatched to any gene: 5. The CDR3 extends over 14 amino acids. CDR1 SNHLY and CDR2 FYNNEI come from the germline V gene. CDR3 region: CASSGLAGSDTQYF. CDR3 DNA: TGTGCCAGCAGTGGACTAGCTGGGTCAGATACGCAGTATTTT.

The rearrangement uses TRBV5-1 and TRBJ2-5; D not resolved. CDR1 and CDR2 (germline): SGHRS, YFSETQ. The CDR3 extends over 13 amino acids. V was shortened by 0 bases and J by 5 bases, with 8 bases between the two germline ends. CDR3 residues: CASSLDSTETQYF. The DNA for the CDR3 is TGCGCCAGCAGCTTGGACAGTACCGAGACCCAGTACTTC.

The chain joins TRBV6-2 or TRBV6-3 to TRBJ2-1, with TRBD1 identical over 11 bases. The CDR3 length is 15 residues. Germline CDR1 and CDR2: MNHEY and SVGEGT. V was pared by 4 bases and J by 7 bases, with 6 bases of the junction left unmatched. The CDR3 DNA follows: TGTGCCAGCAGTTCCCCGGACAGGGGGCGGAATGAGCAGTTCTTC. As protein: CASSSPDRGRNEQFF.

There are a few counts of this clonotype. The chain combines TRBV7-3 with TRBJ2-7; D could derive from TRBD1 or TRBD2 (5 bases each). This CDR3 is built from 15 residues. Trimming removed 3 bases at V and 2 bases at J, with 14 bases between. The germline gives CDR1 SGHTA, CDR2 FQGTGA. For the CDR3, the DNA is TGTGCCAGCAGCTTTGACAGCGGAGGAGCCTACGAGCAGTACTTC. This sequence encodes CASSFDSGGAYEQYF.

This clonotype was recorded at least ten times. The CDR3 spells CASSQRVGGQRVNSPLHF. DNA of the CDR3: TGTGCCAGCAGCCAAAGGGTGGGCGGACAGAGAGTTAATTCACCCCTCCACTTT. The gene calls are TRBV4-2 and TRBJ1-6; D possibly corresponds to TRBD1 (6 bases). CDR1 and CDR2 (germline): LGHNA, YNFKEQ. This CDR3 contains 18 residues. V lost 2 bases and J 6 bases, leaving 20 bases between the germline ends.

This clonotype was counted at least ten times. V usage is TRBV7-3 and J usage is TRBJ2-2; 7 bases agree with TRBD1. Unmatched junction bases numbered 8, after V lost 5 bases and J lost 8 bases. CDR3 length equals 14 residues. Germline assignment: CDR1 SGHTA and CDR2 FQGTGA. DNA of the CDR3: TGTGCCAGCAGCCTCCGGGACAGCCCAGGGGAGCTGTTTTTT. The encoded protein is CASSLRDSPGELFF. The complete variable domain, with remaining parts taken from reference TRBV7-3 and TRBJ2-2, reads GAGVSQTPSNKVTEKGKYVELRCDPISGHTALYWYRQSLGQGPEFLIYFQGTGAADDSGLPNDRFFAVRPEGSVSTLKIQRTERGDSAVYLCASSLRDSPGELFFGEGSRLTVL.

The rearrangement links TRBV2 to TRBJ2-7; D remains unclear. V lost 1 base, J lost 9 bases, and 16 bases lay in between. This CDR3 contains 14 residues. Germline V CDR1 and CDR2: SNHLY, FYNNEI. CDR3 sequence (DNA): TGTGCCAGCAGTGAAGTGATGATAGGTGGTGGGCAGTACTTC. Its translation: CASSEVMIGGGQYF. Together with reference TRBV2 and TRBJ2-7, the CDR3 gives the full variable domain: EPEVTQTPSHQVTQMGQEVILRCVPISNHLYFYWYRQILGQKVEFLVSFYNNEISEKSEIFDDQFSVERPDGSNFTLKIRSTKLEDSAMYFCASSEVMIGGGQYFGPGTRLTVT.

This chain uses TRBV5-6 with TRBJ1-1, with D unresolved. The CDR3 consists of 17 residues. The V gene's germline CDR1 is SGHDT and CDR2 YYEEEE. V was shortened by 0 bases and J by 4 bases, with 19 bases between the two germline ends. The CDR3 region has the DNA TGTGCCAGCAGCTTGGAGGGCAGGACGGTGGTGGCCACTGAAGCTTTCTTT. Protein sequence: CASSLEGRTVVATEAFF.

The table lists this clonotype with many counts. V gene TRBV7-2 combines with J gene TRBJ2-7; 13 bases agree with TRBD2. Germline loops: CDR1 SGHTA, CDR2 FQGNSA. The CDR3 totals 14 residues. J was trimmed by 5 bases and V by 6 bases; bases with no gene match: 4. CDR3 protein: CASSSGLAGDEQYF. DNA of the CDR3: TGTGCCAGCAGTTCCGGACTAGCGGGAGACGAGCAGTACTTC.

In its sample, this clonotype was seen many times. The chain uses TRBV7-8 and TRBJ2-2; 11 bases map to TRBD2. Germline values: CDR1 SGHVS, CDR2 FQNEAQ. The CDR3 consists of 16 residues. V lost 6 bases to trimming and J lost 7 bases; unmatched junction nucleotides: 10. CDR3 in DNA: TGTGCCAGCAGACCCCGACTAGCGGGGACCGTCGGGGAGCTGTTTTTT. Translated: CASRPRLAGTVGELFF.

The CDR3, as DNA: TGTGCCAGCAGCTTAACGCCTTCTGGGAATGAGCAGTTCTTC. Its protein is CASSLTPSGNEQFF. V and J are TRBV7-9 and TRBJ2-1; D ambiguous. Germline V gives CDR1 SEHNR, CDR2 FQNEAQ (reference sequence). Trimming took off 2 bases at V and 7 bases at J, with 12 bases between the two ends. CDR3 length: 14 residues.

The gene calls are TRBV20-1 and TRBJ2-1; D gene uncertain. Germline V lookup: CDR1 DFQATT, CDR2 SNEGSKA (reference sequence). The V gene lost 0 bases and the J gene lost 7 bases, with 16 bases spanning the gap. The CDR3 runs 15 residues. As DNA, the CDR3 is TGCAGTGCTAGAGATCCGACGGGTAGCAAGAATGAGCAGTTCTTC. Translating gives CSARDPTGSKNEQFF.

This chain links TRBV11-3 with TRBJ2-3; D not certain. The germline CDR1 and CDR2 sequences are SGHNT and YENEEA. This CDR3 contains 13 residues. Trimming removed 1 base from V and 4 bases from J, with 6 bases in between. CDR3 sequence reads: CASSLGAPDTQYF. CDR3 in DNA: TGTGCCAGCAGCTTAGGGGCACCAGATACGCAGTATTTT.

This clonotype was picked up a small number of times. The chain carries TRBV29-1 and TRBJ2-3, with D unclear. The V end lost 4 bases, the J end lost 6 bases, and 11 bases lay between the germline ends. CDR3 size: 12 residues. Germline CDR1 is SQVTM and CDR2 is ANQGSEA. CDR3 loop: CSVVPDYDTQYF. DNA of the CDR3: TGCAGCGTTGTGCCCGATTACGATACGCAGTATTTT.

This clonotype was seen many times. The V call is TRBV29-1, the J call TRBJ2-3; D might be TRBD1 (6 bases). V gave up 4 bases and J gave up 5 bases, with 10 bases separating them. Germline values: CDR1 SQVTM, CDR2 ANQGSEA. This CDR3 is built from 12 residues. For the CDR3, the DNA is TGCAGCGTTGCATGGGGGCAAGATACGCAGTATTTT. Translation gives CSVAWGQDTQYF.

The chain is built from TRBV5-1 and TRBJ2-1, with 9 bases lining up with TRBD1. V shed 0 bases and J 6 bases; nucleotides not matched to a gene: 4. There are 15 residues in the CDR3. Germline assignment: CDR1 SGHRS and CDR2 YFSETQ. CDR3 sequence: CASSLVGQGFNEQFF. As DNA, the CDR3 is TGCGCCAGCAGCTTGGTGGGACAGGGCTTCAATGAGCAGTTCTTC.